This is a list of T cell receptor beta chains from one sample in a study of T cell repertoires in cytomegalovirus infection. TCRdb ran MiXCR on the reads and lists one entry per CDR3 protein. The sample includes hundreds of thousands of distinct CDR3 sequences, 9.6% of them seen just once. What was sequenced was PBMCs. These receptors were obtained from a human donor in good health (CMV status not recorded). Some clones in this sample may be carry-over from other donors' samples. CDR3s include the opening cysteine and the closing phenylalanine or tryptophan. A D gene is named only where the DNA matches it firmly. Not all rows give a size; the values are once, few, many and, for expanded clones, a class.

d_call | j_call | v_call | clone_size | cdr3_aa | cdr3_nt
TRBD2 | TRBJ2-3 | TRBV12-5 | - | CASGVRGGADTQYF | TGTGCTAGTGGAGTGCGGGGGGGGGCAGATACGCAGTATTTT
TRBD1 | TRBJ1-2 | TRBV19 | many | CASSSRDRAHHGYTF | TGTGCCAGTAGTTCCCGGGACAGGGCTCATCATGGCTACACCTTC
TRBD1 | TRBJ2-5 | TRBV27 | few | CASSSLKSTGLETQYF | TGTGCCAGCAGTTCGTTAAAATCGACAGGGTTGGAGACCCAGTACTTC
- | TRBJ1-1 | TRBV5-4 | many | CASSLSRAGGTEAFF | TGTGCCAGCAGCTTGTCGCGGGCCGGGGGGACTGAAGCTTTCTTT
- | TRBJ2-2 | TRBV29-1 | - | CSVERGEAGELFF | TGCAGCGTTGAAAGAGGAGAGGCCGGGGAGCTGTTTTTT
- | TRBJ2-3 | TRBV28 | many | CASSIDTSTDTQYF | TGTGCCAGCAGTATCGACACAAGCACAGATACGCAGTATTTT
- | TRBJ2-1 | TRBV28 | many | CASSFPGYNEQFF | TGTGCCAGCAGTTTTCCTGGCTACAATGAGCAGTTCTTC
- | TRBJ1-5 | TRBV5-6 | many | CASSREQGRMDQPQHF | TGTGCCAGCAGCAGGGAACAGGGTCGGATGGATCAGCCCCAGCATTTT
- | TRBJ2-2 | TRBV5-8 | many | CASSPRGDTGELFF | TGTGCCAGCAGCCCCCGTGGGGACACCGGGGAGCTGTTTTTT
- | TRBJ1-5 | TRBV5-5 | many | CASSLAPGTGNQPQHF | TGTGCCAGCAGCTTGGCGCCAGGGACGGGCAATCAGCCCCAGCATTTT
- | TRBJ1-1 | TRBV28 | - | CASRLGLSTEAFF | TGTGCCAGCAGGCTTGGCTTGAGCACTGAAGCTTTCTTT
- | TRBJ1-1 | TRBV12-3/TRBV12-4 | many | CASSLGTTHLNTEAFF | TGTGCCAGCAGTTTAGGTACAACCCACTTGAACACTGAAGCTTTCTTT
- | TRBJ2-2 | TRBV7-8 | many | CALLKPNTGELFF | TGTGCCCTCTTAAAGCCGAACACCGGGGAGCTGTTTTTT
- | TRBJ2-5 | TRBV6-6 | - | CASSYSGAQETQYF | TGTGCCAGCAGTTACTCGGGGGCCCAGGAGACCCAGTACTTC
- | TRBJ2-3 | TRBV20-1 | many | CSARALYTDTQYF | TGCAGTGCTAGAGCTCTATACACAGATACGCAGTATTTT
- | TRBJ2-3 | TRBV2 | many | CASKLAATSTDTQYF | TGTGCCAGCAAATTGGCGGCCACTAGCACAGATACGCAGTATTTT
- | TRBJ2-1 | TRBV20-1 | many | CSARARLRGALVNEQFF | TGCAGTGCTAGAGCCCGGCTTAGGGGGGCCTTAGTTAATGAGCAGTTCTTC
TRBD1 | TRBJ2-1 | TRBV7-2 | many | CASSRDRGSSNEQFF | TGTGCCAGCAGCCGGGACAGGGGATCATCCAATGAGCAGTTCTTC
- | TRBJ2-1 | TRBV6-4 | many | CASSAAGWYNEQFF | TGTGCCAGCAGTGCTGCCGGGTGGTACAATGAGCAGTTCTTC
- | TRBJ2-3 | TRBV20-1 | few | CSARKGGTSTDTQYF | TGCAGTGCTAGAAAGGGCGGGACTAGCACAGATACGCAGTATTTT
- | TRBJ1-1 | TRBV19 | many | CASSSPTGNTEAFF | TGTGCCAGTAGTAGTCCCACTGGGAACACTGAAGCTTTCTTT
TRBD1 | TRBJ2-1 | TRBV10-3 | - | CAISESGQLNNEQFF | TGTGCCATCAGTGAGTCGGGACAGCTTAACAATGAGCAGTTCTTC
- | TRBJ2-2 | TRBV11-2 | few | CASSLDPWTLKDTGELFF | TGTGCCAGCAGCTTAGATCCTTGGACCCTAAAGGACACCGGGGAGCTGTTTTTT
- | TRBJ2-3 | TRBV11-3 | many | CASSLVITDTQYF | TGTGCCAGCAGCTTAGTAATCACAGATACGCAGTATTTT
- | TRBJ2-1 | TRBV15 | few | CATSSGRINNEQFF | TGTGCCACCAGTTCCGGCAGGATAAACAATGAGCAGTTCTTC